Listed here are 10 T cell receptor beta chains from one sample, sequenced in a study of response to subunit inactivated influenza vaccine. TCRdb redid the calling of the RT-PCR reads with MiXCR, one entry per CDR3 protein. This repertoire shows hundreds of thousands of distinct CDR3 sequences, around 11% found once; its top ten account for approximately 11%. These data are also associated with another study on T cells expressing NK-cell markers. That work states: cDNA encoding TCR beta was synthesized via 5'RACE template switching incorporating UMIs.

The sequences come from PBMCs from blood, collected on the day of vaccination. These receptors came from a man aged 50-59 years who received an inactivated influenza vaccine.

V usage is TRBV20-1 and J usage is TRBJ1-3; no reliable D call. The V and J ends lost 0 bases and 3 bases respectively, with 12 bases between them. Looked up from germline, CDR1 is DFQATT and CDR2 is SNEGSKA (reference sequence). The CDR3 has 15 amino acids. The CDR3 DNA reads TGCAGTGCTAGAGATGCGGTGAGATTTGGAAACACCATATATTTT. Amino acids: CSARDAVRFGNTIYF.

The genes are TRBV4-1 and TRBJ1-1; 7 bases agree with TRBD1. Germline CDR1 and CDR2: MGHRA and YSYEKL. Trimming took 4 bases from V and 6 from J; bases not matched to a gene: 11. The CDR3 is 15 residues long. CDR3 nucleotides: TGCGCCAGCAGCCCCTTCGGACAGGACTCTTCTGAAGCTTTCTTT. Translation gives CASSPFGQDSSEAFF.

This clonotype was seen a handful of times. V usage is TRBV6-5 and J usage is TRBJ2-1; 8 positions match TRBD2. There are 18 residues in the CDR3. V gave up 0 bases and J gave up 8 bases; unmatched junction bases: 15. CDR1 is MNHEY and CDR2 is SVGAGI in the germline V gene. The CDR3 loop is CASSYSLRLSGSRDEQFF. The CDR3 region has the DNA TGTGCCAGCAGTTACTCTCTAAGACTAAGCGGGAGTAGAGATGAGCAGTTCTTC.

The J gene is TRBJ2-2, the V gene TRBV18; 10 bases fit TRBD1. The germline V gene encodes CDR1 KGHSH and CDR2 LQKENI. The CDR3 spans 15 residues. J gave up 6 bases and V 2 bases, and 3 bases lay outside the gene matches. The DNA of the CDR3 is TGTGCCAGCTCACCAGGGACAGGGGTGCCCGGGGAGCTGTTTTTT. Amino acids: CASSPGTGVPGELFF.

This clonotype was detected only a few times. The chain couples TRBV6-2 or TRBV6-3 to TRBJ2-3; TRBD2 is a possible D gene (5 bases). This CDR3 spans 17 amino acids. V lost 1 base and J lost 1, with 15 bases in between. Per the germline V gene, CDR1 is MNHEY and CDR2 is SVGEGT. The CDR3, as DNA: TGTGCCAGCAGTTACTTAAGCGGAGCTCCGGGCACAGATACGCAGTATTTT. Translated, it gives CASSYLSGAPGTDTQYF.

This clonotype occurred a few times. The chain joins TRBV6-6 to TRBJ1-1, with 8 bases fitting TRBD1. The V and J ends lost 7 bases and 6 bases, in that order; junction bases with no gene match: 4. CDR1 is MNHNY, CDR2 SVGAGI, per germline (reference sequence). The CDR3 extends over 12 amino acids. CDR3 sequence (DNA): TGTGCCAGCAACAGGGGGATCGCTGAAGCTTTCTTT. The encoded protein is CASNRGIAEAFF.

This clonotype turned up a few times. V usage is TRBV6-5 and J usage is TRBJ1-5, with no clear D. V was shortened by 0 bases and J by 6 bases, with 12 bases between the two germline ends. In germline, CDR1 is MNHEY, CDR2 SVGAGI. The length of the CDR3 is 15 residues. This CDR3 is CASSYSGGLGQPQHF. Written as DNA, the CDR3 is TGTGCCAGCAGTTACTCAGGAGGGTTAGGTCAGCCCCAGCATTTT.

This clonotype showed up just a few times. The chain uses TRBV7-2 and TRBJ2-5; no clear D. This CDR3 has 14 amino acids. Germline CDR1 SGHTA, CDR2 FQGNSA. V dropped 1 base and J dropped 5 bases, with 11 bases sitting between them. The CDR3 DNA is TGTGCCAGCAGCTTAGTAGCCCGGCGGGAGACCCAGTACTTC. Encoded protein: CASSLVARRETQYF. The full variable domain, in which reference TRBV7-2 and TRBJ2-5 provide the parts outside the CDR3, is GAGVSQSPSNKVTEKGKDVELRCDPISGHTALYWYRQSLGQGLEFLIYFQGNSAPDKSGLPSDRFSAERTGGSVSTLTIQRTQQEDSAVYLCASSLVARRETQYFGPGTRLLVL.

The rearrangement links TRBV20-1 to TRBJ2-7, with 7 nucleotides matching TRBD2. The length of the CDR3 is 14 residues. The V and J ends lost 3 bases and 3 bases, in that order; junction bases with no gene match: 8. Germline V lookup: CDR1 DFQATT, CDR2 SNEGSKA (reference sequence). CDR3 in amino acids: CSARSRRGDYEQYF. The CDR3 bases are TGCAGTGCTAGGTCCCGACGGGGGGACTACGAGCAGTACTTC.

The chain couples TRBV9 to TRBJ2-7; the D gene is possibly TRBD2 (6 bases). V lost 0 bases and J 0 bases, leaving 13 bases between the germline ends. CDR1 is SGDLS, CDR2 YYNGEE, per germline. The CDR3 totals 16 residues. The CDR3 is CASSVGGLGYSYEQYF. The CDR3 nucleotides read TGTGCCAGCAGCGTAGGGGGACTGGGGTACTCCTACGAGCAGTACTTC.